The source of this TCR beta chain is a study of blood T cell repertoires in COVID-19. Turning to the study itself: Acute-phase and convalescent COVID-19 samples originated in the United States, Italy and Spain. From T cells, B-cell-depleted T cells, or PBMCs came the material, which was cDNA or gDNA.

Study processing details: Estimation of nucleated cell counts relied on the amplification of reference gene primers. TCRdb's table, derived via immunoSEQ multiplex PCR, lists solely in-frame clones and lacks some. V and J calls plus clone size are reproduced from that table; the DNA served to infer D and trimming. The sample has about 100,000 clones, about 85% seen once. This TCR was sampled from a human donor in a cohort sampled during active COVID-19. Sequencing was done on a sample of peripheral blood.

CDR3 loop: CASSASGGAEEQYF. CDR3 DNA: TGTGCCAGCAGCGCAAGCGGGGGGGCCGAAGAGCAGTACTTC. The chain joins TRBV9 to TRBJ2-7, with 10 bases that match TRBD2. After removal of 3 bases from V and 7 bases from J, the junction contained 7 bases not matched to a gene. Germline V gene lookup returns CDR1 SGDLS and CDR2 YYNGEE. This CDR3 comprises 14 residues. The full variable domain, with the rest looked up from reference TRBV9 and TRBJ2-7, is DSGVTQTPKHLITATGQRVTLRCSPRSGDLSVYWYQQSLDQGLQFLIQYYNGEERAKGNILERFSAQQFPDLHSELNLSSLELGDSALYFCASSASGGAEEQYFGPGTRLTVT.